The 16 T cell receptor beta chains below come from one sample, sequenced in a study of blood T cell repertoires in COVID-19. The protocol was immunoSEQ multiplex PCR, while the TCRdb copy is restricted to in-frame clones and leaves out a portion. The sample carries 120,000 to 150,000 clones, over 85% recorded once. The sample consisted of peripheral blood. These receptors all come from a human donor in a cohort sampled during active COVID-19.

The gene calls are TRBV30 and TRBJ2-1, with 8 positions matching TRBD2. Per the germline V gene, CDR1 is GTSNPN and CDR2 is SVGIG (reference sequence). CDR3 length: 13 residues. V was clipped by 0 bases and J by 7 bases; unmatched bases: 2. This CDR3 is CAWSVLAGNEQFF. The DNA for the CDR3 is TGTGCCTGGAGTGTGTTAGCGGGGAATGAGCAGTTCTTC.

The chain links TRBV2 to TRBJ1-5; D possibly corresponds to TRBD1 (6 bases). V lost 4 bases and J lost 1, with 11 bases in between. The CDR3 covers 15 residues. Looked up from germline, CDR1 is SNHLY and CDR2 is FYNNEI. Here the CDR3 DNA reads TGTGCCAGCAGTGGTTGGCAGGGGAGCAATCAGCCCCAGCATTTT. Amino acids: CASSGWQGSNQPQHF.

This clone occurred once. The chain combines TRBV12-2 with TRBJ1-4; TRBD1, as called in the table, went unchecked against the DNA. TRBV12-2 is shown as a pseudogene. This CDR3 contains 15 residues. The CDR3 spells CASRLWAGVTEKLFF. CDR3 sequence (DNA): TGTGCAAGTCGCTTATGGGCAGGGGTGACTGAAAAACTGTTTTTT.

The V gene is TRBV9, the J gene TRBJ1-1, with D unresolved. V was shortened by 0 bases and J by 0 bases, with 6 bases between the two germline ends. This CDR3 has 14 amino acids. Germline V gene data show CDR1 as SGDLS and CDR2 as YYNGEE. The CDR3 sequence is CASSVESMNTEAFF. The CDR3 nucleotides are TGTGCCAGCAGCGTAGAAAGCATGAACACTGAAGCTTTCTTT.

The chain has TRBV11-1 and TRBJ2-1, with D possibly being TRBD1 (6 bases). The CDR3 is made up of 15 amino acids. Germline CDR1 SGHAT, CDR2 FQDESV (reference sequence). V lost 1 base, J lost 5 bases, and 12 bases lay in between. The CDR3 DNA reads TGTGCCAGCAGCTTAGACAGGGTGGGCAACAATGAGCAGTTCTTC. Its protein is CASSLDRVGNNEQFF.

In DNA form, the CDR3 reads TGCGCCAGCAGCCAACAGGTCCTCAATCAGCCCCAGCATTTT. Its protein is CASSQQVLNQPQHF. The rearrangement joins TRBV4-3 to TRBJ1-5; D gene unclear. The germline V gene has CDR1 LGHNA and CDR2 YSLEER. V lost 2 bases to trimming and J lost 3 bases, with 8 bases between them. This CDR3 is 14 amino acids long.

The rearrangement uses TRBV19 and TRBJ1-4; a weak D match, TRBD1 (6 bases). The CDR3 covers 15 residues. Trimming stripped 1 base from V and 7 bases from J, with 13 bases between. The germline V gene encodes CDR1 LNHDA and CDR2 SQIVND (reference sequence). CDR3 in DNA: TGTGCCAGTAGTATAGGCACGGGGGGCGGTGAAAAACTGTTTTTT. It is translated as CASSIGTGGGEKLFF.

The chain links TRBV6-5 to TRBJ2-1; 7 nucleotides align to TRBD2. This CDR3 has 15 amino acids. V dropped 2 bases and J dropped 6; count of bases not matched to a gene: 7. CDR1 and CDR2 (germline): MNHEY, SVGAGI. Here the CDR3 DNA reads TGTGCCAGCAGTTACGAACTAGCGATTGGCAATGAGCAGTTCTTC. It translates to CASSYELAIGNEQFF.

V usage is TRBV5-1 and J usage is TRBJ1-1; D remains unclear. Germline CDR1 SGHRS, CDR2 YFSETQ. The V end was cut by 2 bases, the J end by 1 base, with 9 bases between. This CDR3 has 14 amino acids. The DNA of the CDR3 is TGCGCCAGCAGCTTAGTTCCAGGGAACACTGAAGCTTTCTTT. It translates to CASSLVPGNTEAFF.

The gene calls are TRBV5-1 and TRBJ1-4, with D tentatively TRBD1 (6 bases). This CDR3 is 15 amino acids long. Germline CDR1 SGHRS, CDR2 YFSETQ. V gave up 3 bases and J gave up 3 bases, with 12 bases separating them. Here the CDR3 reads CASSYTGLANEKLFF. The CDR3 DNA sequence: TGCGCCAGCAGCTACACAGGGTTGGCTAATGAAAAACTGTTTTTT.

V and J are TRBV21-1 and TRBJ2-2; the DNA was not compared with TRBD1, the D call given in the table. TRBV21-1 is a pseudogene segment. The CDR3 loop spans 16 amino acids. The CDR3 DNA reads TGTGCCAACTACTCAGCCGCCAGGGCGAACACCGGGGAGCTGTTTTTT. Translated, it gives CANYSAARANTGELFF.

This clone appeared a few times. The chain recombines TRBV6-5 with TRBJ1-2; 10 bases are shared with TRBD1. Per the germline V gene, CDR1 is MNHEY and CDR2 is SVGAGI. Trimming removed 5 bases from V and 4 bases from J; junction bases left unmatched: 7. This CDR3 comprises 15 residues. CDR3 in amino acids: CASSPGQGLIYGYTF. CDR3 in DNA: TGTGCCAGCAGTCCGGGACAGGGGTTGATCTATGGCTACACCTTC.

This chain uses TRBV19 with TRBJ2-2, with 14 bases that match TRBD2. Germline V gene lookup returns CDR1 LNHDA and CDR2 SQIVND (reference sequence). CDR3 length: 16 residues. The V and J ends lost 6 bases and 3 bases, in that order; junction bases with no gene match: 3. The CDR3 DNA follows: TGTGCCAGTAGGACTAGCGGGGGGGCCGACACCGGGGAGCTGTTTTTT. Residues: CASRTSGGADTGELFF.

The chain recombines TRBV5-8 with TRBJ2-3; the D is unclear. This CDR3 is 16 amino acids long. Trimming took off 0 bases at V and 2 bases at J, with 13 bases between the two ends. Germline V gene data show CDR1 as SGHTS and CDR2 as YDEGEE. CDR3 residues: CASSLGPGLTTDTQYF. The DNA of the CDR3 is TGTGCCAGCAGCTTGGGTCCAGGCCTTACCACAGATACGCAGTATTTT.

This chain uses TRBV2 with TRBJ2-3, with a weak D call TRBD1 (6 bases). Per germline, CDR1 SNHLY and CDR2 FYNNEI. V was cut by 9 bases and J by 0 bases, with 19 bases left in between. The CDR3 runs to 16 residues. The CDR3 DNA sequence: TGTGCCAGTTTTAATACAGGGACCTCTAGCACAGATACGCAGTATTTT. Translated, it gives CASFNTGTSSTDTQYF.

As DNA, the CDR3 is TGTGCCAGCAGTTGGTCAGGGGGCGGCGATACGCAGTATTTT. Its translation is CASSWSGGGDTQYF. The chain couples TRBV6-2 or TRBV6-3 to TRBJ2-3, with 8 bases aligning to TRBD1. This CDR3 has 14 amino acids. Germline CDR1 is MNHEY and CDR2 is SVGEGT. The V gene end was trimmed by 4 bases and the J gene end by 6 bases; junction bases not matched to a gene: 6.